The source of this TCR beta chain is a study of cytomegalovirus exposure and HLA in healthy donors. Study-wide results and limits: The classifier, whose performance was assessed in both the original and validation cohorts, reportedly diagnosed cytomegalovirus status with high specificity and sensitivity.

This CDR3 comprises 14 residues. The germline V gene has CDR1 SGHRS and CDR2 YFSETQ. Losses at the gene ends were 4 bases for V and 3 bases for J; bases not matched to a gene: 3. In the case of this clone: Antigen unknown. This sample also contains other DNA sequences that code for the same CDR3.

Nominal health characterized the donors when sampled, though unrecorded immune exposures were likely. The study ran its PCR with 60 Vbeta and 13 Jbeta primers. The assay was immunoSEQ multiplex PCR, and TCRdb's table has in-frame clones only and misses some. In total, the table holds about 49,000 clones. The chain uses TRBV5-1 and TRBJ2-5; the match to TRBD1 covers 10 bases. Sequencing was performed on PBMCs. This clonotype originated in a man aged 18 to 29 in good health and CMV-seropositive. The CDR3 coding sequence is TGCGCCAGCAGCCGTGGGACAGGGGAAGAGACCCAGTACTTC. It specifies CASSRGTGEETQYF. Full variable domain (remainder filled in from reference TRBV5-1 and TRBJ2-5): KAGVTQTPRYLIKTRGQQVTLSCSPISGHRSVSWYQQTPGQGLQFLFEYFSETQRNKGNFPGRFSGRQFSNSRSEMNVSTLELGDSALYLCASSRGTGEETQYFGPGTRLLVL.